What follows describes a single T cell receptor (beta chain). Antigen: not known. Compared with germline, one end of the junction differs, possibly owing to a read error. The CDR3 runs to 14 residues. Sequenced by immunoSEQ multiplex PCR; TCRdb stores in-frame clones only, minus some. The table records around 81,000 clones, approximately 90% of them present only once. The data were obtained in a study of OX40 agonist ivuxolimab in advanced cancers. Broader study findings: Doses of 0.1 to 3.0 mg/kg were accompanied by clonal expansion of CD4+ and CD8+ blood T cells by week 6. Normalized T-cell clonal expansion was also low in a subset of nonresponders.

The chain carries TRBV5-3 and TRBJ2-5; weak D call: TRBD1 (6 bases). TRBV5-3 is recorded as an ORF, its role being uncertain. This sequence originates from an adult with an advanced solid tumor such as melanoma, head and neck, liver or kidney cancer. The input for sequencing was CD4+ or CD8+ T cells sorted from blood, taken in a trial of the OX40 agonist ivuxolimab. The CDR3 nucleotides read TGTGCCAGCAGCTTCGTGGACAGACAAGAGACCCAGTACTTC. It yields the protein CASSFVDRQETQYF.